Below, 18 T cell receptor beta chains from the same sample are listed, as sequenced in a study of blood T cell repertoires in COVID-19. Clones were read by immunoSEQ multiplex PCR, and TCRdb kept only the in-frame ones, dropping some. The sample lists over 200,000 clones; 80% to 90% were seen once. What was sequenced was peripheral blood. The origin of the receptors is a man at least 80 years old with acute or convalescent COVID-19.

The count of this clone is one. CDR3 nucleotide sequence: TGTGCCAGCAGTTTGGGACTAGCTCCAGATACGCAGTATTTT. Its translation is CASSLGLAPDTQYF. The V and J genes are TRBV27 and TRBJ2-3; 9 bases fit TRBD2. CDR3 length: 14 residues. Germline-derived CDR1 and CDR2 are MNHEY and SMNVEV (reference sequence). Trimming removed 3 bases from V and 4 bases from J; junction bases left unmatched: 2.

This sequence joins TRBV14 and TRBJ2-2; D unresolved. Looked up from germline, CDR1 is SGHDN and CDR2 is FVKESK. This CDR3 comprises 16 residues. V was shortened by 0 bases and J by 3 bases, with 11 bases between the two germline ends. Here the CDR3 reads CASSQDATPYTGELFF. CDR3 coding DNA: TGTGCCAGCAGCCAAGATGCGACACCCTACACCGGGGAGCTGTTTTTT. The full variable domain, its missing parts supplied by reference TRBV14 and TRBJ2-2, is EAGVTQFPSHSVIEKGQTVTLRCDPISGHDNLYWYRRVMGKEIKFLLHFVKESKQDESGMPNNRFLAERTGGTYSTLKVQPAELEDSGVYFCASSQDATPYTGELFFGEGSRLTVL.

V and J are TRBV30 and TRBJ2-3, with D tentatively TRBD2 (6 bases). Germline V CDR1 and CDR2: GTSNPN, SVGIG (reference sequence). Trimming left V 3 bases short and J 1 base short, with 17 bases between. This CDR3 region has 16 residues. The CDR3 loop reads CAWRGLGSLRTDTQYF. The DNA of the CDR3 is TGTGCCTGGAGGGGACTTGGGAGCCTCCGCACAGATACGCAGTATTTT.

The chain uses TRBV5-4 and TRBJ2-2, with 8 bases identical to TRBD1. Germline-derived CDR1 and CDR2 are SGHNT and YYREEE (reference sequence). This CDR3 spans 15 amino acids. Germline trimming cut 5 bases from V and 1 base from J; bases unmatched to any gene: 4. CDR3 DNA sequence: TGTGCCAGCAGACGGGACAGGAAGAACACCGGGGAGCTGTTTTTT. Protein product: CASRRDRKNTGELFF.

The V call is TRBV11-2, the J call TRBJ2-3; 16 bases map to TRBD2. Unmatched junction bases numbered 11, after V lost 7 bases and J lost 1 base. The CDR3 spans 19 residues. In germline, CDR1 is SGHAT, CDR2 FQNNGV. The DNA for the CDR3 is TGTGCCAGCACCAACCTGGGACTAGCGGGGGGGCGGGGCACAGATACGCAGTATTTT. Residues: CASTNLGLAGGRGTDTQYF. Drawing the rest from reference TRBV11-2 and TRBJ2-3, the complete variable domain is EAGVAQSPRYKIIEKRQSVAFWCNPISGHATLYWYQQILGQGPKLLIQFQNNGVVDDSQLPKDRFSAERLKGVDSTLKIQPAKLEDSAVYLCASTNLGLAGGRGTDTQYFGPGTRLTVL.

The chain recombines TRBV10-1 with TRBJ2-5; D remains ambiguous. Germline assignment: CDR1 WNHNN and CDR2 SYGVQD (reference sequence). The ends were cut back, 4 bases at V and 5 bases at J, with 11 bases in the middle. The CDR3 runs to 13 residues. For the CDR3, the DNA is TGCGCCAGCAGTGGTCAGCCGGAGGAGACCCAGTACTTC. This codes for CASSGQPEETQYF.

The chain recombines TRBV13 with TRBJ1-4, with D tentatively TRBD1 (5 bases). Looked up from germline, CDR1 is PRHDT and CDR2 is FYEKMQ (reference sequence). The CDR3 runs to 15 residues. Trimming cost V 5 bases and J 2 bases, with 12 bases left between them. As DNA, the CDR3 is TGTGCCAGCAGCCTGAGGACAACCACTAATGAAAAACTGTTTTTT. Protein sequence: CASSLRTTTNEKLFF.

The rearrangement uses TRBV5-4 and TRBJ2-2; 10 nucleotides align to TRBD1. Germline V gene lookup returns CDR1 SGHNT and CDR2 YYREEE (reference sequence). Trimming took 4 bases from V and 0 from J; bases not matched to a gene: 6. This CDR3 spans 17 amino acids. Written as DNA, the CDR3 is TGTGCCAGCAGCCCACCCGGACAGGGGGCGAACACCGGGGAGCTGTTTTTT. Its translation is CASSPPGQGANTGELFF.

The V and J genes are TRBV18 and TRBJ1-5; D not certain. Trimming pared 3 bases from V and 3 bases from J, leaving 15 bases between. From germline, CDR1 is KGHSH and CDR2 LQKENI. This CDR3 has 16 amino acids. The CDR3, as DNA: TGTGCCAGCTCACCCGACACAGTTAGTATCAATCAGCCCCAGCATTTT. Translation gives CASSPDTVSINQPQHF.

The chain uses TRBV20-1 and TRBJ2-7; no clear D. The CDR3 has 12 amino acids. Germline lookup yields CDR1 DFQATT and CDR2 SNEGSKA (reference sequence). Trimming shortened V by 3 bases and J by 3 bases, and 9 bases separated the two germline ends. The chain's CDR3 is CSASSPVYEQYF. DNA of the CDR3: TGCAGTGCTAGTTCCCCAGTCTACGAGCAGTACTTC.

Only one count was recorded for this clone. CDR3 residues: CASSPNDREPNEKLFF. In DNA form, the CDR3 reads TGCGCCAGCAGCCCGAACGACAGAGAACCTAATGAAAAACTGTTTTTT. The rearrangement uses TRBV4-1 and TRBJ1-4, with D possibly matching TRBD1 (5 bases). The CDR3 is 16 residues long. The germline V gene has CDR1 MGHRA and CDR2 YSYEKL. Trimming cost V 4 bases and J 3 bases, with 15 bases left between them.

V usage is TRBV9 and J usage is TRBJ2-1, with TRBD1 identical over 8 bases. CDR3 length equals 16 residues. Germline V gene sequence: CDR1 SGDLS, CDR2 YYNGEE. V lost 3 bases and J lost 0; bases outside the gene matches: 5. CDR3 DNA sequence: TGTGCCAGCAGCGCCCGACAGGGGAGCTCCTACAATGAGCAGTTCTTC. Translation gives CASSARQGSSYNEQFF.

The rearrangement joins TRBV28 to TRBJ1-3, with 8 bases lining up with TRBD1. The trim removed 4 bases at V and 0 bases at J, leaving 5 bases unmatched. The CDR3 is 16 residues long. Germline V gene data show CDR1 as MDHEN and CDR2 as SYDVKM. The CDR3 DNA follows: TGTGCCAGCAGTTGGGGACAGGAGTTCTCTGGAAACACCATATATTTT. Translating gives CASSWGQEFSGNTIYF.

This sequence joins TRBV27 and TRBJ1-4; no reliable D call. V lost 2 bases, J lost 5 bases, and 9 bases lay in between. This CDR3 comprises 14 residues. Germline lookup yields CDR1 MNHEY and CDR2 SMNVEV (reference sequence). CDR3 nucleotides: TGTGCCAGCAGTTTACCAGGTCCCAATGAAAAACTGTTTTTT. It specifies CASSLPGPNEKLFF.

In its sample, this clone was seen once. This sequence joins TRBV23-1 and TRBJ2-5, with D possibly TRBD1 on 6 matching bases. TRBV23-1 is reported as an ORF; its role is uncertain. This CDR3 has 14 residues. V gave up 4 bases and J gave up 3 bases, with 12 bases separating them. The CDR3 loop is CASSPGQTEETQYF. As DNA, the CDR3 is TGCGCCAGCAGTCCCGGACAGACCGAAGAGACCCAGTACTTC.

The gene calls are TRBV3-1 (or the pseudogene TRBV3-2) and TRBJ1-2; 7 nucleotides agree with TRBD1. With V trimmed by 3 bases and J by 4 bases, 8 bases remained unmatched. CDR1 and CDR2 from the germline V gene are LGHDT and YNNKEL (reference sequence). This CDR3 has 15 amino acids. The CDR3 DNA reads TGTGCCAGCAGCCACACCACAGGGGTATTCTATGGCTACACCTTC. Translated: CASSHTTGVFYGYTF.

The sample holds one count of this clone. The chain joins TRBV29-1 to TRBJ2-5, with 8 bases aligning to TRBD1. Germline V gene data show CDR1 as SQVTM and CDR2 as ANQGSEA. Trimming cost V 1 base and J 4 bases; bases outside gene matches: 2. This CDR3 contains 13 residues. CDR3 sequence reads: CSVEVDRGETQYF. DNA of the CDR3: TGCAGCGTTGAAGTCGACAGGGGAGAGACCCAGTACTTC. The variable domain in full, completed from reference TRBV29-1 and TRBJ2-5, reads SAVISQKPSRDICQRGTSLTIQCQVDSQVTMMFWYRQQPGQSLTLIATANQGSEATYESGFVIDKFPISRPNLTFSTLTVSNMSPEDSSIYLCSVEVDRGETQYFGPGTRLLVL.

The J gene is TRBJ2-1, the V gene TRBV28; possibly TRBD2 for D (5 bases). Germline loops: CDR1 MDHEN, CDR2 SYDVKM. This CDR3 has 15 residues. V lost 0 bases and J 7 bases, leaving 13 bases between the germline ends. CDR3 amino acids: CASSLWASRSNEQFF. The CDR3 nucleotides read TGTGCCAGCAGTTTATGGGCTAGCCGGTCGAATGAGCAGTTCTTC.